The next 22 T cell receptor beta chains were all read from a single sample in a study of blood T cell repertoires in COVID-19. Produced via immunoSEQ multiplex PCR; TCRdb's table is partial and in-frame only. The table lists 85,000 to 95,000 clones, about three quarters of them singletons. Sequencing used peripheral blood. Receptor source: a man aged 70 or older with acute or convalescent COVID-19.

This clone was observed a handful of times. The genes are TRBV28 and TRBJ1-4; maybe TRBD1 (6 bases). The CDR3 covers 16 residues. V lost 5 bases and J 2 bases, leaving 15 bases between the germline ends. Germline CDR1 is MDHEN and CDR2 is SYDVKM. The CDR3 sequence: CASSLIGGLTNEKLFF. The CDR3 DNA follows: TGTGCCAGCAGTCTCATCGGGGGGCTGACTAATGAAAAACTGTTTTTT.

Only one count was recorded for this clone. The chain uses TRBV5-1 and TRBJ2-5, with 10 bases matching TRBD1. V trimming: 4 bases; J trimming: 2 bases; junction bases outside the gene matches: 8. The CDR3 length is 16 residues. CDR1 is SGHRS, CDR2 YFSETQ, per germline. The DNA of the CDR3 is TGCGCCAGCAGCCTGGGACAGGGGAATCTACAAGAGACCCAGTACTTC. Translating it yields CASSLGQGNLQETQYF.

The chain employs TRBV5-8 and TRBJ1-3; 9 bases align to TRBD1. This CDR3 is built from 15 residues. The junction had 3 bases not matched to a gene; V was cut back by 3 bases and J by 2 bases. Germline CDR1 and CDR2: SGHTS and YDEGEE. CDR3 amino acids: CASSSRTGAGNTIYF. The CDR3 DNA sequence: TGTGCCAGCAGCTCCCGGACAGGGGCTGGAAACACCATATATTTT.

A few counts support this clone. The genes are TRBV7-8 and TRBJ1-2; possible D gene TRBD1, 6 bases. Trimming removed 8 bases from V and 4 bases from J, with 11 bases in between. Germline CDR1 and CDR2: SGHVS and FQNEAQ. CDR3 length equals 12 residues. The CDR3 reads CASGQGTYGYTF. CDR3 nucleotides: TGTGCCAGCGGTCAGGGGACCTATGGCTACACCTTC.

The V gene is TRBV28, the J gene TRBJ1-3; D not resolved. V shed 2 bases and J shed 4 bases, with 9 bases lying between them. The CDR3 extends over 14 amino acids. Germline CDR1 and CDR2: MDHEN and SYDVKM. CDR3 sequence: CASSLPTTGNTIYF. CDR3 sequence (DNA): TGTGCCAGCAGTTTACCTACGACAGGAAACACCATATATTTT.

The rearrangement joins TRBV11-2 to TRBJ1-1; D is unclear. This CDR3 has 12 amino acids. CDR1 is SGHAT, CDR2 FQNNGV, per germline. Trimming removed 4 bases from V and 3 bases from J, with 6 bases in between. CDR3 residues: CASSYQDTEAFF. The CDR3 DNA sequence: TGTGCCAGCAGCTACCAGGACACTGAAGCTTTCTTT.

CDR3 nucleotides: TGTGCCAGTACATGGACTAGCGGGAGGGGTTCGTCTGAGCAGTTCTTC. Translation gives CASTWTSGRGSSEQFF. The rearrangement joins TRBV19 to TRBJ2-1, with TRBD2 matching over 15 bases. J was trimmed by 9 bases and V by 7 bases; bases with no gene match: 10. This CDR3 contains 16 residues. Looked up from germline, CDR1 is LNHDA and CDR2 is SQIVND (reference sequence).

This clone has a handful of counts. The chain recombines TRBV5-1 with TRBJ1-2; 7 nucleotides match TRBD1. Germline-derived CDR1 and CDR2 are SGHRS and YFSETQ. V lost 0 bases, J lost 4 bases, and 3 bases stayed unmatched. The CDR3 runs 14 residues. The CDR3 DNA is TGCGCCAGCAGCTTGGGAGACAGGGCCTATGGCTACACCTTC. It yields the protein CASSLGDRAYGYTF.

The chain combines TRBV6-1 with TRBJ2-1; perhaps TRBD1 as D (6 bases). The CDR3 contains 15 residues. The germline V and J ends were trimmed by 3 bases and 12 bases, with 21 bases remaining between them. CDR1 and CDR2 (germline): MNHNS, SASEGT. CDR3 coding DNA: TGTGCCAGCAGTGAGAGGGGGATGGGGGAAACCCGGCAGTTCTTC. Translated, it gives CASSERGMGETRQFF.

This clone was seen a single time. The V gene is TRBV6-4, the J gene TRBJ1-2; 8 positions match TRBD1. From germline, CDR1 is MRHNA and CDR2 SNTAGT. This CDR3 has 16 residues. V was pared by 6 bases and J by 7 bases, with 16 bases of the junction left unmatched. The CDR3 DNA reads TGTGCCAGCAGCCGATGGTCGGGACAGGACGCATTTGGCTACACCTTC. Translating gives CASSRWSGQDAFGYTF.

The V and J genes are TRBV19 and TRBJ1-2; 8 bases are shared with TRBD1. This CDR3 region has 15 residues. V gave up 6 bases and J gave up 4 bases; unmatched junction bases: 10. CDR1 is LNHDA and CDR2 is SQIVND in the germline V gene (reference sequence). The CDR3 bases are TGTGCCAGTAGCTCCCGGGACAGGCCCCCCTATGGCTACACCTTC. Encoded protein: CASSSRDRPPYGYTF.

This chain links TRBV9 with TRBJ2-1, with D hard to call. The CDR3 loop spans 15 amino acids. V was shortened by 0 bases and J by 0 bases, with 7 bases between the two germline ends. Looked up from germline, CDR1 is SGDLS and CDR2 is YYNGEE. Here the CDR3 reads CASSVAIGSYNEQFF. The CDR3 coding sequence is TGTGCCAGCAGCGTAGCTATCGGCTCCTACAATGAGCAGTTCTTC.

The chain has TRBV2 and TRBJ1-2, with a weak D call TRBD1 (5 bases). In germline, CDR1 is SNHLY, CDR2 FYNNEI. V was shortened by 4 bases and J by 3 bases, with 9 bases between the two germline ends. CDR3 length: 13 residues. DNA for the CDR3: TGTGCCAGCAGTGGCGGGACGGACTATGGCTACACCTTC. It yields the protein CASSGGTDYGYTF.

The rearrangement joins TRBV6-4 to TRBJ1-6; a possible D gene is TRBD1 (6 bases). Germline assignment: CDR1 MRHNA and CDR2 SNTAGT. This CDR3 has 16 amino acids. The ends were cut back, 2 bases at V and 3 bases at J, with 11 bases in the middle. The CDR3 protein is CASSDTEQGYNSPLHF. CDR3 nucleotides: TGTGCCAGCAGTGACACAGAACAGGGCTATAATTCACCCCTCCACTTT.

The chain is built from TRBV30 and TRBJ1-2, with a possible D match to TRBD1 (5 bases). The CDR3 is 14 amino acids. Germline CDR1 is GTSNPN and CDR2 is SVGIG (reference sequence). Trimming stripped 0 bases from V and 5 bases from J, with 13 bases between. The CDR3 reads CAWSVRGRGYGYTF. The DNA for the CDR3 is TGTGCCTGGAGTGTACGAGGGAGGGGATATGGCTACACCTTC.

V gene TRBV4-2 combines with J gene TRBJ2-1, with 9 bases that match TRBD2. Losses at the gene ends were 6 bases for V and 8 bases for J; bases not matched to a gene: 8. The CDR3 covers 14 residues. CDR1 and CDR2 (germline): LGHNA, YNFKEQ. The DNA of the CDR3 is TGTGCCAGCAGTATTAGCGGGAGCGGCTATGAGCAGTTCTTC. This translates into CASSISGSGYEQFF.

The chain uses TRBV7-6 and TRBJ1-2, with D possibly TRBD1 on 6 matching bases. This CDR3 spans 15 amino acids. With 1 base removed from V and 1 base from J, the gap between germline ends came to 10 bases. CDR1 and CDR2 from the germline V gene are SGHVS and FNYEAQ. The CDR3 spells CASSLGGGINYGYTF. The CDR3 region has the DNA TGTGCCAGCAGCTTAGGAGGGGGAATTAACTATGGCTACACCTTC.

The CDR3 spells CATVSGRARDTQYF. The CDR3 nucleotides read TGTGCCACCGTTAGCGGGAGGGCAAGAGATACGCAGTATTTT. The V call is TRBV10-3, the J call TRBJ2-3; TRBD2 matches 11 bases. CDR1 and CDR2 (germline): ENHRY, SYGVKD. The CDR3 consists of 14 residues. The V and J ends lost 10 bases and 5 bases, in that order; junction bases with no gene match: 8.

This clone was found a few times. The V call is TRBV28, the J call TRBJ1-2, with TRBD1 matching 8 bases. Germline V gives CDR1 MDHEN, CDR2 SYDVKM. The trim removed 5 bases at V and 4 bases at J, leaving 9 bases unmatched. The CDR3 is made up of 15 amino acids. The CDR3 sequence is CASSPQDRVGYGYTF. DNA for the CDR3: TGTGCCAGCAGTCCTCAGGACAGGGTCGGCTATGGCTACACCTTC.

The chain joins TRBV24-1 to TRBJ2-3; the match to TRBD2 covers 8 bases. The CDR3 covers 15 residues. V lost 6 bases and J lost 4; bases outside the gene matches: 8. CDR1 is KGHDR, CDR2 SFDVKD, per germline. The CDR3 reads CATSSGGVKADTQYF. The CDR3 DNA reads as TGTGCCACCAGTTCGGGAGGGGTCAAGGCAGATACGCAGTATTTT.

The chain links TRBV29-1 to TRBJ2-3, with 7 bases lining up with TRBD1. CDR3 length: 15 residues. The germline V gene has CDR1 SQVTM and CDR2 ANQGSEA. Germline trimming cut 3 bases from V and 2 bases from J; bases unmatched to any gene: 8. CDR3 sequence (DNA): TGCAGCGTTGAGGTAGGGGGCGGAAACACAGATACGCAGTATTTT. It yields the protein CSVEVGGGNTDTQYF.

The sample holds a few counts of this clone. The V gene is TRBV29-1, the J gene TRBJ1-2; no firm D call. Trimming cost V 5 bases and J 5 bases, with 18 bases left between them. The CDR3 runs 14 residues. Germline lookup yields CDR1 SQVTM and CDR2 ANQGSEA. The CDR3 bases are TGCAGCGTTACGAGAGAGGGCGGCAGGTATGGCTACACCTTC. Its translation: CSVTREGGRYGYTF.